The present T cell receptor (beta chain) was sequenced within a study of beta chain features in type 1 diabetes. Study in general: Analysis included around 99,000,000 sorted cells drawn from all samples.

With respect to this clone: Antigen: not known.

As every portion of the isolated RNA was reverse transcribed, the sequencing read expressed TCRB transcripts. TCRdb's table, derived via immunoSEQ multiplex PCR, lists solely in-frame clones and lacks some. Of approximately 90,000 clones in the sample, roughly 31% were seen once. Deletions cut 3 bases from V and 6 bases from J, with 11 bases between. This CDR3 region has 12 residues. Germline assignment: CDR1 GTSNPN and CDR2 SVGIG (reference sequence). Study observations and caveats: PCR might show a preference for shorter templates, equally across patients and controls. TCRB CDR3 length was moderately but significantly reduced in all four CD4+ subsets of Type 1 diabetes patients.

Purities over 95% were achieved in all sorted populations. The sequence came from a woman between 18 and 29 years old in good health. Sequenced sample: stem cell memory CD4+ T cells from blood. The rearrangement links TRBV30 to TRBJ1-2; D not certain. The CDR3 region is CAWRDYLHGYTF. The CDR3 nucleotides are TGTGCCTGGAGGGACTACCTCCATGGCTACACCTTC.